These 8 T cell receptor beta chains were all obtained from the same sample, sequenced in a study of blood T cell repertoires in COVID-19. Produced via immunoSEQ multiplex PCR; TCRdb's table is partial and in-frame only. This table has about 140,000 clones, approximately 80% appearing once. Sequenced input: peripheral blood. Source of these receptors: a man in his 60s with active or convalescent COVID-19.

The chain employs TRBV10-2 and TRBJ1-5; 10 bases align to TRBD1. This CDR3 has 17 amino acids. The V segment lost 8 bases and the J segment 1 base; nucleotides outside the gene matches: 11. The germline gives CDR1 WSHSY, CDR2 SAAADI. CDR3 bases: TGCGCCAGCGGAAGACAGGGGGCCCCAGGGAGCAATCAGCCCCAGCATTTT. Amino acids: CASGRQGAPGSNQPQHF.

The chain combines TRBV7-8 with TRBJ2-7, with 12 bases fitting TRBD1. V dropped 5 bases and J dropped 6; count of bases not matched to a gene: 5. The CDR3 sequence is 14 residues long. Germline V gene sequence: CDR1 SGHVS, CDR2 FQNEAQ. Here the CDR3 DNA reads TGTGCCAGCAGCCGAGAGGGACAGGGGGCCGAGCAGTACTTC. It yields the protein CASSREGQGAEQYF.

This clone was counted once. J is TRBJ2-3 and V is TRBV19, with unresolved D. CDR3 length: 16 amino acids. Germline V gene sequence: CDR1 LNHDA, CDR2 SQIVND (reference sequence). Trimming took off 5 bases at V and 1 base at J, with 16 bases between the two ends. CDR3 sequence reads: CASSPLSYSRTDTQYF. The CDR3 DNA reads TGTGCCAGTAGTCCGCTCAGTTACAGCCGCACAGATACGCAGTATTTT.

The rearrangement uses TRBV19 and TRBJ1-2; 7 bases are shared with TRBD1. Trimming removed 0 bases from V and 4 bases from J; junction bases left unmatched: 5. Germline CDR1 LNHDA, CDR2 SQIVND (reference sequence). The CDR3 is made up of 15 amino acids. The CDR3, as DNA: TGTGCCAGTAGTATAGAGGGACAGTCAGCCTATGGCTACACCTTC. It encodes CASSIEGQSAYGYTF.

The chain has TRBV6-5 and TRBJ2-7; possibly TRBD1 for D (6 bases). Trimming cost V 0 bases and J 2 bases, with 11 bases left between them. The germline gives CDR1 MNHEY, CDR2 SVGAGI. The CDR3 extends over 15 amino acids. The CDR3 DNA is TGTGCCAGCAGTTACTCGGTTAGGGGGACCTACGAGCAGTACTTC. Its translation: CASSYSVRGTYEQYF.

J is TRBJ1-2 and V is TRBV6-2 or TRBV6-3; D gene unclear. The CDR3 consists of 13 residues. Germline CDR1 is MNHEY and CDR2 is SVGEGT. Trimming shortened V by 2 bases and J by 6 bases, and 10 bases separated the two germline ends. Here the CDR3 reads CASSYGSRDGYTF. The CDR3 DNA is TGTGCCAGCAGTTACGGGTCGAGGGATGGCTACACCTTC.

This clone has only one observation. The rearrangement uses TRBV5-1 and TRBJ1-2, with 8 bases fitting TRBD1. Trimming took 3 bases from V and 6 from J; bases not matched to a gene: 13. Germline values: CDR1 SGHRS, CDR2 YFSETQ. The CDR3 sequence is 16 residues long. The CDR3 reads CASSSTNDRGTNGYTF. The CDR3 region has the DNA TGCGCCAGCAGCTCGACGAACGACAGGGGAACGAATGGCTACACCTTC.

The V gene is TRBV7-2, the J gene TRBJ1-1, with D perhaps TRBD1 (5 bases). The V gene's germline CDR1 is SGHTA and CDR2 FQGNSA. This CDR3 spans 13 amino acids. With 3 bases removed from V and 3 bases from J, the gap between germline ends came to 8 bases. The CDR3 spells CASSFAGDTEAFF. The CDR3 DNA reads TGTGCCAGCAGCTTCGCGGGGGACACTGAAGCTTTCTTT. Complete variable domain (other parts from reference TRBV7-2 and TRBJ1-1): GAGVSQSPSNKVTEKGKDVELRCDPISGHTALYWYRQSLGQGLEFLIYFQGNSAPDKSGLPSDRFSAERTGGSVSTLTIQRTQQEDSAVYLCASSFAGDTEAFFGQGTRLTVV.